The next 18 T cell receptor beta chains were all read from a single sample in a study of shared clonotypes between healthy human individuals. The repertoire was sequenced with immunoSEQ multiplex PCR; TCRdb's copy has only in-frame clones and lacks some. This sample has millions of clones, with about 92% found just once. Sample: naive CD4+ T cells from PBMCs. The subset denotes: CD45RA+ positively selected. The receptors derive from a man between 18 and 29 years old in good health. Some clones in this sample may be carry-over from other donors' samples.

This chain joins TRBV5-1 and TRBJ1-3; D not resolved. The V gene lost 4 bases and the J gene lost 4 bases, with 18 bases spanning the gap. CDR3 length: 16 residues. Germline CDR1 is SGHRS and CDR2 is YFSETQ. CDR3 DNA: TGCGCCAGCAGCCCTGGTGAAGTGGCAACGGGAAACACCATATATTTT. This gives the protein CASSPGEVATGNTIYF.

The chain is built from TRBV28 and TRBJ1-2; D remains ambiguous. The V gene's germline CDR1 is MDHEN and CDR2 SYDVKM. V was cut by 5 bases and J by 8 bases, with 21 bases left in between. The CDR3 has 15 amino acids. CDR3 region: CASSRLAAQSKGYTF. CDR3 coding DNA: TGTGCCAGCAGTAGACTTGCGGCACAAAGCAAGGGCTACACCTTC.

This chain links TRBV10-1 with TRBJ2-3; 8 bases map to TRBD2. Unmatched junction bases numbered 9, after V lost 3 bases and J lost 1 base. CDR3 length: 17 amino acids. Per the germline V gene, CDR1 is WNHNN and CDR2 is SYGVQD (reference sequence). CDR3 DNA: TGCGCCAGCAGTGAAGAGGTTGCGGGAGGAGGCACAGATACGCAGTATTTT. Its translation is CASSEEVAGGGTDTQYF.

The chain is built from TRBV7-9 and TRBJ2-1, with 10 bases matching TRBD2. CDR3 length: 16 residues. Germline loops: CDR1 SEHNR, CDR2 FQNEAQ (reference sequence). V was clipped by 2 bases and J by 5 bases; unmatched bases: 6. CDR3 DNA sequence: TGTGCCAGCAGCTTATCCGGAGCGGGAGGGAACAATGAGCAGTTCTTC. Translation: CASSLSGAGGNNEQFF.

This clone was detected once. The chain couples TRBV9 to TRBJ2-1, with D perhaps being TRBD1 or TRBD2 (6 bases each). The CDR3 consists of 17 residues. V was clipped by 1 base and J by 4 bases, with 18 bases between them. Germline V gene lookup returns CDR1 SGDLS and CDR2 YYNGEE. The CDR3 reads CASSVTGAAAVYNEQFF. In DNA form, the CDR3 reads TGTGCCAGCAGCGTAACGGGGGCCGCCGCGGTGTACAATGAGCAGTTCTTC. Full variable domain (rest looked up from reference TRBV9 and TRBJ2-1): DSGVTQTPKHLITATGQRVTLRCSPRSGDLSVYWYQQSLDQGLQFLIQYYNGEERAKGNILERFSAQQFPDLHSELNLSSLELGDSALYFCASSVTGAAAVYNEQFFGPGTRLTVL.

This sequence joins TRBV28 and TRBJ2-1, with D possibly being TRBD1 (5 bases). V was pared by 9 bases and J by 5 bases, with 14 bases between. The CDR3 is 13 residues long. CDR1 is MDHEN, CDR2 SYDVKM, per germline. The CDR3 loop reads CARPDSWDNEQFF. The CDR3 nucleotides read TGTGCCAGACCCGACAGCTGGGACAATGAGCAGTTCTTC.

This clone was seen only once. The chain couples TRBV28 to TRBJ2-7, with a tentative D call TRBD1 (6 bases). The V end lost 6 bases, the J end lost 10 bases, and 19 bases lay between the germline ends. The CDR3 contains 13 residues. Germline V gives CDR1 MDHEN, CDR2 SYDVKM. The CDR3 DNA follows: TGTGCCAGCAGGAATCCACAGGGCTTCGAACAGTACTTC. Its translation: CASRNPQGFEQYF.

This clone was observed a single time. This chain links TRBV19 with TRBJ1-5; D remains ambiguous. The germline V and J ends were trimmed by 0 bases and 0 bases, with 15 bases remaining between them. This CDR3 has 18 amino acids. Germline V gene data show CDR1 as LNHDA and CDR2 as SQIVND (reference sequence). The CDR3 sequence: CASSIDKSVANSNQPQHF. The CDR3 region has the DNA TGTGCCAGTAGTATAGATAAATCGGTGGCGAATAGCAATCAGCCCCAGCATTTT.

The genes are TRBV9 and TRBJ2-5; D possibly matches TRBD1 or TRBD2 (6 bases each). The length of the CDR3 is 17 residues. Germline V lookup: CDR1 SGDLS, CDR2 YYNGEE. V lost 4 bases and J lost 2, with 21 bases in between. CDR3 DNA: TGTGCCAGCAGCCCTCAGGGGAATAGCGGCCATCAAGAGACCCAGTACTTC. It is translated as CASSPQGNSGHQETQYF.

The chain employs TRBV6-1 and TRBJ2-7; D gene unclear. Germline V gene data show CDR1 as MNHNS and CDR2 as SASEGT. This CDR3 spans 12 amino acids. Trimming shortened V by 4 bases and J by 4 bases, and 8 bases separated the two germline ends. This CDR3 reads CASSGLTYEQYF. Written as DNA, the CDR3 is TGTGCCAGCAGTGGCTTGACGTACGAGCAGTACTTC.

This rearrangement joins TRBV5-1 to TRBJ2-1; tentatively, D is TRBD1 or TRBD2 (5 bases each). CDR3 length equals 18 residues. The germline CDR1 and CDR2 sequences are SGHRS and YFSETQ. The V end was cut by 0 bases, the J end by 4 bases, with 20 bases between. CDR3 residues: CASSLGPMGHSGYNEQFF. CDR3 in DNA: TGCGCCAGCAGCTTGGGGCCGATGGGGCACTCGGGGTACAATGAGCAGTTCTTC.

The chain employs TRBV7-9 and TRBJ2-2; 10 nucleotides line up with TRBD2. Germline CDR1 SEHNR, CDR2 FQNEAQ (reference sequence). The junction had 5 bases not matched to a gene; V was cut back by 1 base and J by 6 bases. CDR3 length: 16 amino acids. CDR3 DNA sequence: TGTGCCAGCAGCTTAGGACTAGCGGGTTCCCCCGGGGAGCTGTTTTTT. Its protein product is CASSLGLAGSPGELFF.

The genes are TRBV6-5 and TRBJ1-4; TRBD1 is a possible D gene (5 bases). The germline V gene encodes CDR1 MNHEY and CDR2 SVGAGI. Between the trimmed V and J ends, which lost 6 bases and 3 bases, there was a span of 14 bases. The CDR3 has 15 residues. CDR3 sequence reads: CASRSQGWANEKLFF. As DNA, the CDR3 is TGTGCCAGCAGATCTCAGGGTTGGGCTAATGAAAAACTGTTTTTT.

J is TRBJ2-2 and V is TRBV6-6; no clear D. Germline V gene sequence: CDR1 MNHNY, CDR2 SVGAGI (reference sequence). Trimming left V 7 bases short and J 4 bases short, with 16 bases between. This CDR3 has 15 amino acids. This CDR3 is CASTRSRAGTGELFF. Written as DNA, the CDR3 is TGTGCCAGCACCAGGTCAAGGGCCGGCACCGGGGAGCTGTTTTTT.

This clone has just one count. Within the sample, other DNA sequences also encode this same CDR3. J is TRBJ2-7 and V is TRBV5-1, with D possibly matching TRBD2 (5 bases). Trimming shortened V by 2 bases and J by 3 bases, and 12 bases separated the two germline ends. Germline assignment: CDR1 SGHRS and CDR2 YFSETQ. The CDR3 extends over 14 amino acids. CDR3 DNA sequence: TGCGCCAGCAGCTTTGTGAGCGGTAACTACGAGCAGTACTTC. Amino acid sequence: CASSFVSGNYEQYF.

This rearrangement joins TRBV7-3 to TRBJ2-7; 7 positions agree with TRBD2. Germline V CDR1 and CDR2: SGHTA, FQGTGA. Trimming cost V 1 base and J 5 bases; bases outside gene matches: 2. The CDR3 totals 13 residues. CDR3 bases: TGTGCCAGCAGCTTAAATGGGGGGGACGAGCAGTACTTC. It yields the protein CASSLNGGDEQYF.

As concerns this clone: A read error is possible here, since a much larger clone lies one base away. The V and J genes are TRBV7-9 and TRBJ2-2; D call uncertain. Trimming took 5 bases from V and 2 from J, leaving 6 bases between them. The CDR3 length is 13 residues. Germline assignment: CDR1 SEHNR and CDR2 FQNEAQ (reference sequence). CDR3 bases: TGTGCCAGCAGCAAACCAAACACCGGGGAGCTGTTTTTT. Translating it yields CASSKPNTGELFF.

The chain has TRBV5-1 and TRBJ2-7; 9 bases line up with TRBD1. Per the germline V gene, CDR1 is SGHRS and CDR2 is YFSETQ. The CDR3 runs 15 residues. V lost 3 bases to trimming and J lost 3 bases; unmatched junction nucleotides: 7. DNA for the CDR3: TGCGCCAGCAGCTCCGGGACAGGGATCGTCTACGAGCAGTACTTC. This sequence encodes CASSSGTGIVYEQYF.